This is a list of T cell receptor beta chains from one sample in a study of a mutant IDH1 vaccine in newly diagnosed glioma. Assay used: immunoSEQ multiplex PCR; TCRdb lists only in-frame clones, some missing. The data show 55,000 to 70,000 clones, 89% seen once. Their antigen targets remain unknown. The source material was PBMCs, sampled from a glioma patient whose treatment included an IDH1 peptide vaccine. The receptor source for this set is a man aged 35-49 years with glioma. Each CDR3 is given without its conserved first and last residue.

v_call	cdr3_aa
TRBV19	ASSIGGRAEKLF
TRBV7-9	ASSLGSGSTDTQY
TRBV10-3	AISEGGQAYNQPQH
TRBV7-2	ASSFTYEQY
TRBV19	ASSRDVYSNQPQH
TRBV6-6	ASSSGRTNTGELF
TRBV5-6	ASSRRQGAANEKLF
TRBV5-1	ASSMGLATYEQY
TRBV28	ASSARLAGEFRRLNEQF
TRBV27	ASSPWAKNIQY
TRBV7-9	ASSSGVLNEKLF
TRBV5-5	ASSLEGMNTEAF
TRBV5-1	ASSLQRAGSNTEAF